This entry lists 12 T cell receptor beta chains sequenced from one sample in a study of cytomegalovirus exposure and HLA in healthy donors. Profiled with immunoSEQ multiplex PCR; TCRdb holds only in-frame clones, not every one. The sample yields approximately 160,000 clones, about 86% seen once. The sequencing input was PBMCs. All receptors come from a woman in her late teens or twenties in good health and CMV-seronegative.

J is TRBJ1-2 and V is TRBV29-1; D unresolved. This CDR3 contains 11 residues. Trimming removed 2 bases at V and 4 bases at J, with 5 bases between. Germline V gene data show CDR1 as SQVTM and CDR2 as ANQGSEA. The CDR3 protein is CSVERSYGYTF. As DNA, the CDR3 is TGCAGCGTTGAACGGTCCTATGGCTACACCTTC.

V is TRBV18 and J is TRBJ1-1, with unresolved D. The CDR3 loop spans 13 amino acids. Germline assignment: CDR1 KGHSH and CDR2 LQKENI. Trimming cost V 1 base and J 3 bases, with 6 bases left between them. CDR3 bases: TGTGCCAGCTCACCACTCTCCGACACTGAAGCTTTCTTT. The encoded protein is CASSPLSDTEAFF.

This clone showed up just a few times. The chain has TRBV27 and TRBJ1-6; D remains unclear. The V end was cut by 2 bases, the J end by 5 bases, with 7 bases between. The CDR3 has 14 residues. The germline V gene has CDR1 MNHEY and CDR2 SMNVEV (reference sequence). The CDR3 is CASSLRGNNSPLHF. In DNA, the CDR3 is TGTGCCAGCAGTTTACGGGGAAATAATTCACCCCTCCACTTT.

The rearrangement uses TRBV2 and TRBJ2-1; 8 bases match TRBD2. Per germline, CDR1 SNHLY and CDR2 FYNNEI. Trimming took 6 bases from V and 3 from J; bases not matched to a gene: 7. CDR3 length equals 15 residues. The CDR3 sequence: CASREAGGIYNEQFF. The CDR3 DNA reads TGTGCCAGCAGGGAGGCGGGGGGAATCTACAATGAGCAGTTCTTC.

The V call is TRBV7-2, the J call TRBJ2-5, with 12 bases lining up with TRBD2. The V gene's germline CDR1 is SGHTA and CDR2 FQGNSA. The CDR3 extends over 15 amino acids. V trimming: 5 bases; J trimming: 5 bases; junction bases outside the gene matches: 6. CDR3 residues: CASSPTSGRAETQYF. CDR3 sequence (DNA): TGTGCCAGCAGCCCGACTAGCGGGAGAGCGGAGACCCAGTACTTC.

V and J are TRBV7-9 and TRBJ2-7; TRBD2 is a possible D gene (5 bases). The CDR3 is made up of 16 amino acids. Germline-derived CDR1 and CDR2 are SEHNR and FQNEAQ (reference sequence). Trimming cost V 7 bases and J 0 bases, with 19 bases left between them. CDR3 sequence reads: CASTPRDGVGSYEQYF. The CDR3, as DNA: TGTGCCAGCACCCCGAGGGATGGGGTGGGCTCCTACGAGCAGTACTTC. The full variable domain, rest sourced from reference TRBV7-9 and TRBJ2-7, is DTGVSQNPRHKITKRGQNVTFRCDPISEHNRLYWYRQTLGQGPEFLTYFQNEAQLEKSRLLSDRFSAERPKGSFSTLEIQRTEQGDSAMYLCASTPRDGVGSYEQYFGPGTRLTVT.

V usage is TRBV29-1 and J usage is TRBJ1-2, with D perhaps TRBD1 (5 bases). The CDR3 has 14 residues. Germline V gene sequence: CDR1 SQVTM, CDR2 ANQGSEA. V dropped 7 bases and J dropped 6 bases, with 21 bases sitting between them. The CDR3 reads CSAGMTTASDGYTF. DNA of the CDR3: TGCAGCGCCGGTATGACGACAGCCTCGGATGGCTACACCTTC. The entire variable domain, with the rest obtained from reference TRBV29-1 and TRBJ1-2, is as follows: SAVISQKPSRDICQRGTSLTIQCQVDSQVTMMFWYRQQPGQSLTLIATANQGSEATYESGFVIDKFPISRPNLTFSTLTVSNMSPEDSSIYLCSAGMTTASDGYTFGSGTRLTVV.

The CDR3 nucleotides are TGTGCCAGCAGATCACCAGGGGGCACCTATGGCTACACCTTC. It specifies CASRSPGGTYGYTF. The chain carries TRBV6-5 and TRBJ1-2; 8 bases agree with TRBD1. CDR3 length equals 14 residues. V shed 6 bases and J 4 bases; nucleotides not matched to a gene: 7. Germline values: CDR1 MNHEY, CDR2 SVGAGI.

The chain combines TRBV2 with TRBJ1-5, with D possibly matching TRBD1 (6 bases). CDR1 is SNHLY, CDR2 FYNNEI, per germline. Between the trimmed V and J ends, which lost 6 bases and 0 bases, there was a span of 9 bases. The CDR3 extends over 14 amino acids. The CDR3 bases are TGTGCCAGCAGGGACAGAACTAGCAATCAGCCCCAGCATTTT. Its translation is CASRDRTSNQPQHF.

This chain connects TRBV6-5 to TRBJ1-1, with TRBD1 as a possible D gene (5 bases). CDR1 and CDR2 (germline): MNHEY, SVGAGI. There are 15 residues in the CDR3. V gave up 6 bases and J gave up 3 bases, with 17 bases separating them. The DNA for the CDR3 is TGTGCCAGCAGCGTTAGGGGTTATCTCCACACTGAAGCTTTCTTT. Its protein is CASSVRGYLHTEAFF.

The rearrangement joins TRBV29-1 to TRBJ1-2; 9 nucleotides match TRBD1. V lost 2 bases and J lost 2; bases outside the gene matches: 3. This CDR3 has 14 residues. Germline lookup yields CDR1 SQVTM and CDR2 ANQGSEA. The CDR3 DNA is TGCAGCGTTGAATTTGGGACAGGGAACTATGGCTACACCTTC. Protein product: CSVEFGTGNYGYTF.

The chain uses TRBV27 and TRBJ1-2; weak D call: TRBD1 (5 bases). V lost 2 bases and J lost 2, with 15 bases in between. Looked up from germline, CDR1 is MNHEY and CDR2 is SMNVEV (reference sequence). The CDR3 is 16 amino acids. CDR3 nucleotides: TGTGCCAGCAGTTTAAATTATCGGACATCGAACTATGGCTACACCTTC. Translated, it gives CASSLNYRTSNYGYTF.